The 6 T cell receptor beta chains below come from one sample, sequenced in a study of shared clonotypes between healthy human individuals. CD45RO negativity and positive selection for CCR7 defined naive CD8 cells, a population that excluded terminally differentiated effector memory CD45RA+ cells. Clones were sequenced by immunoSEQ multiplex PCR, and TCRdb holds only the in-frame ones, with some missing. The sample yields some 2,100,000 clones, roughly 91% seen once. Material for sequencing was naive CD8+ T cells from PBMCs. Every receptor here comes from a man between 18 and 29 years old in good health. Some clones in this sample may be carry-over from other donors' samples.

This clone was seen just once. CDR3: CASSNRGDYEQYF. CDR3 DNA sequence: TGTGCCAGTAGTAACAGAGGGGACTACGAGCAGTACTTC. The rearrangement links TRBV19 to TRBJ2-7, with D possibly called TRBD1 or TRBD2 (5 bases each). Between the trimmed V and J ends, which lost 4 bases and 3 bases, there was a span of 10 bases. The V gene's germline CDR1 is LNHDA and CDR2 SQIVND (reference sequence). This CDR3 contains 13 residues.

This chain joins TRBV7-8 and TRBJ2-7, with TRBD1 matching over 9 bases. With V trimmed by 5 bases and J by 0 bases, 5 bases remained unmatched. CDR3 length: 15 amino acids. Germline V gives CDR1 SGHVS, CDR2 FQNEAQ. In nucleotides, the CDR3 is TGTGCCAGCAGCCTAAGGACAGGGGACTCCTACGAGCAGTACTTC. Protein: CASSLRTGDSYEQYF.

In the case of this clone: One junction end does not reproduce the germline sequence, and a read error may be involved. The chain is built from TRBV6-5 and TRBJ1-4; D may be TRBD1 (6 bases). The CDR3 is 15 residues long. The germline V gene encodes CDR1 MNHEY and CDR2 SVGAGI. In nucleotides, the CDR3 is TGTGCCAGCAGTGACTCAGGGGTGCCTAATGAAAAACTGTTTTTT. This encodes CASSDSGVPNEKLFF.

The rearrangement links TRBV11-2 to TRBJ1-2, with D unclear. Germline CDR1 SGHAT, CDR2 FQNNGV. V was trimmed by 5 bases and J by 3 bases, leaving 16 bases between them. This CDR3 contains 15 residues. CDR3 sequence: CASSLSSTGYYGYTF. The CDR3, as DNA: TGTGCCAGCAGCCTCTCGTCGACGGGGTACTATGGCTACACCTTC.

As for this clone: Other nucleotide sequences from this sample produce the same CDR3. This chain's CDR3 is CASSFSARYEQYF. The CDR3 DNA reads TGTGCCAGCAGTTTCTCTGCCCGCTACGAGCAGTACTTC. This sequence joins TRBV27 and TRBJ2-7; D not certain. V shed 3 bases and J shed 3 bases, with 9 bases lying between them. This CDR3 spans 13 amino acids. Germline-derived CDR1 and CDR2 are MNHEY and SMNVEV (reference sequence).

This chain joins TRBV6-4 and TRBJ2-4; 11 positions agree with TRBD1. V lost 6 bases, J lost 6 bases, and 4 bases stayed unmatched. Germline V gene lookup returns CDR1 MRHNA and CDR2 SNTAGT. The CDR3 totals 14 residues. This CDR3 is CASSPGTGGNIQYF. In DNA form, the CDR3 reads TGTGCCAGCAGCCCCGGGACAGGGGGAAACATTCAGTACTTC.